This passage covers 16 T cell receptor beta chains from one sample sequenced in a study of T cell responses to AZD1222 COVID-19 vaccine (dated by TCRdb to about 2021). The sample's time point label, decoded: baseline before first vaccination. Library preparation used the immunoSEQ multiplex PCR assay. Here the immuneACCESS table is served through TCRdb, limited to in-frame sequences with V and J called. Missing clones are a known gap in these copies; in checked studies unresolved V genes cover under half, and the rest lacks a known reason. Here the sample has 95,000 to 110,000 clones; 80% to 90% occur a single time. The ten biggest clones cover 5.5% to 8% of the sample. The sequences come from peripheral blood, collected on day 0 of AZD1222 vaccination. The source of these receptors is an adult in good health.

The rearrangement uses TRBV5-1 and TRBJ2-5, with a weak D call TRBD2 (6 bases). The germline CDR1 and CDR2 sequences are SGHRS and YFSETQ. The CDR3 sequence is 14 residues long. Between the trimmed V and J ends, which lost 1 base and 3 bases, there was a span of 10 bases. The DNA of the CDR3 is TGCGCCAGCAGCTTGCGCGGGGTGGAAGAGACCCAGTACTTC. Translated, it gives CASSLRGVEETQYF. Drawing the rest from reference TRBV5-1 and TRBJ2-5, the complete variable domain is KAGVTQTPRYLIKTRGQQVTLSCSPISGHRSVSWYQQTPGQGLQFLFEYFSETQRNKGNFPGRFSGRQFSNSRSEMNVSTLELGDSALYLCASSLRGVEETQYFGPGTRLLVL.

The J gene is TRBJ1-4, the V gene TRBV5-6; TRBD1 might be the D (6 bases). CDR3 length equals 15 residues. Germline-derived CDR1 and CDR2 are SGHDT and YYEEEE. V was trimmed by 4 bases and J by 7 bases, leaving 17 bases between them. The CDR3 bases are TGTGCCAGCAGCATCAGGACACGGGACACTGAAAAACTGTTTTTT. Its translation: CASSIRTRDTEKLFF.

This chain uses TRBV6-2 or TRBV6-3 with TRBJ1-1; the D gene is possibly TRBD1 (5 bases). The germline V gene encodes CDR1 MNHEY and CDR2 SVGEGT. V dropped 2 bases and J dropped 1 base, with 8 bases sitting between them. The CDR3 totals 14 residues. The CDR3 nucleotides read TGTGCCAGCAGTTACGGGACCCAGAACACTGAAGCTTTCTTT. The encoded protein is CASSYGTQNTEAFF.

V and J are TRBV29-1 and TRBJ2-1; D is undetermined. The CDR3 is made up of 11 amino acids. Looked up from germline, CDR1 is SQVTM and CDR2 is ANQGSEA. V was clipped by 8 bases and J by 3 bases, with 8 bases between them. CDR3 loop: CSFRDYNEQFF. CDR3 bases: TGCAGCTTTAGGGACTACAATGAGCAGTTCTTC.

This rearrangement joins TRBV19 to TRBJ1-1; unclear D gene. This CDR3 has 16 amino acids. The germline V gene encodes CDR1 LNHDA and CDR2 SQIVND (reference sequence). V was pared by 5 bases and J by 0 bases, with 16 bases between. CDR3 in amino acids: CASSPRGGILNTEAFF. The DNA for the CDR3 is TGTGCCAGTAGTCCCCGGGGAGGCATCCTGAACACTGAAGCTTTCTTT.

The chain couples TRBV29-1 to TRBJ2-7, with D possibly matching TRBD1 (5 bases). CDR1 and CDR2 (germline): SQVTM, ANQGSEA. This CDR3 is built from 11 residues. Trimming cost V 6 bases and J 10 bases, with 16 bases left between them. CDR3 sequence: CSVEKQDLQYF. CDR3 bases: TGCAGCGTGGAAAAACAGGACCTCCAGTACTTC.

This clone was seen a single time. This chain connects TRBV7-2 to TRBJ1-5; tentative D call: TRBD1 (5 bases). The CDR3 is made up of 16 amino acids. Trimming took off 5 bases at V and 0 bases at J, with 14 bases between the two ends. Germline values: CDR1 SGHTA, CDR2 FQGNSA. This CDR3 reads CASSPGGYYSNQPQHF. The CDR3 coding sequence is TGTGCCAGCAGCCCCGGGGGGTACTATAGCAATCAGCCCCAGCATTTT.

The gene calls are TRBV3-1 (or the pseudogene TRBV3-2) and TRBJ2-7; perhaps TRBD1 as D (6 bases). The CDR3 covers 14 residues. The germline V gene has CDR1 LGHDT and CDR2 YNNKEL (reference sequence). Trimming left V 5 bases short and J 4 bases short, with 15 bases between. The CDR3, as DNA: TGTGCCAGCAGCTACAGGGTTACATGGTACGAGCAGTACTTC. Its translation: CASSYRVTWYEQYF.

The rearrangement links TRBV28 to TRBJ2-7; D is possibly TRBD1 or TRBD2 (5 bases each). Trimming removed 7 bases from V and 5 bases from J, with 24 bases in between. CDR1 and CDR2 from the germline V gene are MDHEN and SYDVKM. The CDR3 is 16 residues long. The CDR3 loop reads CASTGRNRDGIHEQYF. CDR3 DNA sequence: TGTGCCAGCACCGGGCGTAACCGGGACGGGATTCACGAGCAGTACTTC.

A single count supports this clone. The V call is TRBV6-5, the J call TRBJ1-3; unclear D gene. The germline V gene encodes CDR1 MNHEY and CDR2 SVGAGI. V lost 6 bases and J 0 bases, leaving 12 bases between the germline ends. The CDR3 spans 15 residues. The CDR3 bases are TGTGCCAGCAGCCTGCCCCGGAGCTCTGGAAACACCATATATTTT. Amino acid sequence: CASSLPRSSGNTIYF.

This chain joins TRBV6-5 and TRBJ1-1, with TRBD1 identical over 7 bases. CDR1 is MNHEY, CDR2 SVGAGI, per germline. The ends lost 5 bases at V and 0 bases at J; junction bases unmatched: 3. There are 14 residues in the CDR3. CDR3 bases: TGTGCCAGCAGTCGACAGGGCTTGAACACTGAAGCTTTCTTT. This encodes CASSRQGLNTEAFF.

The rearrangement uses TRBV24-1 and TRBJ2-1; 11 nucleotides align to TRBD2. V lost 4 bases to trimming and J lost 0 bases; unmatched junction nucleotides: 4. The CDR3 is 17 amino acids. CDR1 and CDR2 from the germline V gene are KGHDR and SFDVKD. The CDR3 here is CATSDRLAGNSYNEQFF. CDR3 DNA sequence: TGTGCCACCAGTGACAGACTAGCGGGGAACTCCTACAATGAGCAGTTCTTC.

The rearrangement uses TRBV6-2 or TRBV6-3 and TRBJ2-3, with D possibly being TRBD2 (5 bases). This CDR3 contains 16 residues. V was cut by 2 bases and J by 0 bases, with 12 bases left in between. CDR1 and CDR2 from the germline V gene are MNHEY and SVGEGT. This CDR3 reads CASSYRGAASTDTQYF. DNA of the CDR3: TGTGCCAGCAGTTACCGGGGAGCGGCAAGCACAGATACGCAGTATTTT.

The rearrangement uses TRBV2 and TRBJ2-3; D remains unclear. Looked up from germline, CDR1 is SNHLY and CDR2 is FYNNEI. V was clipped by 5 bases and J by 13 bases, with 22 bases between them. The CDR3 runs 14 residues. As DNA, the CDR3 is TGTGCCAGCAGTAGAACGGCAGGATCCACTAAGAAGTATTTT. Encoded protein: CASSRTAGSTKKYF.

The CDR3 DNA reads TGCGCCAGCAGCTTGAGGACTAGCGGGATGGGTAATGAGCAGTTCTTC. This gives the protein CASSLRTSGMGNEQFF. The gene calls are TRBV5-1 and TRBJ2-1, with 12 bases fitting TRBD2. Per germline, CDR1 SGHRS and CDR2 YFSETQ. This CDR3 region has 16 residues. J gave up 7 bases and V 1 base, and 6 bases lay outside the gene matches.

The chain employs TRBV21-1 and TRBJ1-1. TRBV21-1 is shown as a pseudogene. The CDR3 consists of 15 residues. CDR3 in amino acids: CASSKDRESGTEAFF. The CDR3 nucleotides read TGTGCCAGCAGCAAAGATAGGGAATCGGGCACTGAAGCTTTCTTT.